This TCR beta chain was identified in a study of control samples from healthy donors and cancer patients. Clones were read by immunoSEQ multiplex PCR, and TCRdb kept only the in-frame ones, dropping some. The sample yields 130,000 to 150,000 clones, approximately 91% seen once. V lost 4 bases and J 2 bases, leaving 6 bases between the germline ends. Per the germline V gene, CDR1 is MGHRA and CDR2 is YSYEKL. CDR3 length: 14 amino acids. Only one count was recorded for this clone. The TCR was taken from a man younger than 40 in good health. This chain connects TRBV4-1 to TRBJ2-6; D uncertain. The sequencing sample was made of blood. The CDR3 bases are TGCGCCAGCAGCCTTAGGGCTGGGGCCAACGTCCTGACTTTC. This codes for CASSLRAGANVLTF.